Below, 23 T cell receptor beta chains from the same sample are listed, as sequenced in a study of T cell responses to AZD1222 COVID-19 vaccine. Data came from immunoSEQ multiplex PCR; TCRdb stores just in-frame clones and leaves some out. The table includes fewer than 140,000 clones, 90% detected once. The sample here was peripheral blood, taken on day 0 of AZD1222 vaccination. These receptors originate from an adult in good health.

This chain joins TRBV11-2 and TRBJ2-1; D uncertain. Looked up from germline, CDR1 is SGHAT and CDR2 is FQNNGV. The V and J ends lost 2 bases and 0 bases respectively, with 8 bases between them. The length of the CDR3 is 15 residues. CDR3 DNA: TGTGCCAGCAGCTTAATATCGAGCTCCTACAATGAGCAGTTCTTC. This encodes CASSLISSSYNEQFF.

V and J are TRBV24-1 and TRBJ2-3, with TRBD2 identical over 8 bases. Germline values: CDR1 KGHDR, CDR2 SFDVKD. V lost 3 bases to trimming and J lost 5 bases; unmatched junction nucleotides: 6. CDR3 size: 15 residues. The CDR3 DNA reads TGTGCCACCAGTGATCCCGGGGGGGCGGGAGATACGCAGTATTTT. Translation gives CATSDPGGAGDTQYF.

V usage is TRBV19 and J usage is TRBJ1-4; maybe TRBD1 (5 bases). CDR3 length equals 15 residues. V was shortened by 5 bases and J by 4 bases, with 14 bases between the two germline ends. The V gene's germline CDR1 is LNHDA and CDR2 SQIVND (reference sequence). In DNA form, the CDR3 reads TGTGCCAGTAGTGTCTCGGGACCGATTAATGAAAAACTGTTTTTT. Residues: CASSVSGPINEKLFF.

This chain uses TRBV7-3 with TRBJ2-7, with D maybe TRBD2 (6 bases). CDR3 length equals 14 residues. Looked up from germline, CDR1 is SGHTA and CDR2 is FQGTGA. Deletions cut 2 bases from V and 3 bases from J, with 11 bases between. Here the CDR3 reads CASSLFAGNYEQYF. The DNA of the CDR3 is TGTGCCAGCAGCTTATTTGCGGGGAACTACGAGCAGTACTTC.

This chain links TRBV5-5 with TRBJ1-1; D might be TRBD1 (5 bases). The CDR3 is made up of 15 amino acids. Per the germline V gene, CDR1 is SGHKS and CDR2 is YYEKEE (reference sequence). Trimming left V 4 bases short and J 1 base short, with 14 bases between. The CDR3 is CASSTLGLTNTEAFF. The CDR3 coding sequence is TGTGCCAGCAGCACACTGGGACTGACGAACACTGAAGCTTTCTTT.

This clone was counted a few times. V is TRBV7-2 and J is TRBJ1-5; D is ambiguous. The CDR3 runs to 15 residues. The V end was cut by 2 bases, the J end by 7 bases, with 15 bases between. Germline-derived CDR1 and CDR2 are SGHTA and FQGNSA. The CDR3 sequence: CASSLRPPGGQPQHF. CDR3 DNA: TGTGCCAGCAGCTTACGTCCCCCCGGTGGGCAGCCCCAGCATTTT.

The chain links TRBV18 to TRBJ2-1; weak D call: TRBD1 (5 bases). This CDR3 contains 13 residues. V gave up 3 bases and J gave up 4 bases, with 7 bases separating them. CDR1 KGHSH and CDR2 LQKENI come from the germline V gene. CDR3 sequence (DNA): TGTGCCAGCTCACCGCAGGGTTACAATGAGCAGTTCTTC. Amino acids: CASSPQGYNEQFF. Complete variable domain (other parts from reference TRBV18 and TRBJ2-1): NAGVMQNPRHLVRRRGQEARLRCSPMKGHSHVYWYRQLPEEGLKFMVYLQKENIIDESGMPKERFSAEFPKEGPSILRIQQVVRGDSAAYFCASSPQGYNEQFFGPGTRLTVL.

V is TRBV5-1 and J is TRBJ2-2; D remains ambiguous. The germline V gene has CDR1 SGHRS and CDR2 YFSETQ. V was trimmed by 4 bases and J by 1 base, leaving 11 bases between them. The CDR3 totals 15 residues. Written as DNA, the CDR3 is TGCGCCAGCAGCCCCTCCCCAATGAACACCGGGGAGCTGTTTTTT. Protein: CASSPSPMNTGELFF.

The chain links TRBV11-2 to TRBJ2-5; D gene ambiguous. CDR3 length: 13 amino acids. Per germline, CDR1 SGHAT and CDR2 FQNNGV. V was clipped by 5 bases and J by 5 bases, with 12 bases between them. The CDR3 reads CASSTDPLETQYF. The CDR3 DNA follows: TGTGCCAGCAGCACCGACCCCCTCGAGACCCAGTACTTC.

The chain couples TRBV5-1 to TRBJ1-4, with D possibly being TRBD1 (5 bases). The V end was cut by 0 bases, the J end by 7 bases, with 13 bases between. Looked up from germline, CDR1 is SGHRS and CDR2 is YFSETQ. The CDR3 contains 15 residues. CDR3 in DNA: TGCGCCAGCAGCTTGGGGCCAGGGATTGGTGAAAAACTGTTTTTT. Translated, it gives CASSLGPGIGEKLFF.

CDR3 DNA: TGTGCCAGCAGCGAGGGACCGATTAATTCACCCCTCCACTTT. Translating gives CASSEGPINSPLHF. This chain links TRBV9 with TRBJ1-6; TRBD1 might be the D (5 bases). Trimming stripped 3 bases from V and 6 bases from J, with 10 bases between. The germline V gene encodes CDR1 SGDLS and CDR2 YYNGEE. CDR3 size: 14 residues.

This chain joins TRBV6-2 or TRBV6-3 and TRBJ2-1; 9 bases align to TRBD2. J gave up 15 bases and V 4 bases, and 4 bases lay outside the gene matches. The germline CDR1 and CDR2 sequences are MNHEY and SVGEGT. There are 11 residues in the CDR3. The chain's CDR3 is CASSLAGEWFF. The CDR3, as DNA: TGTGCCAGCAGTTTAGCGGGAGAGTGGTTCTTC.

The chain is built from TRBV6-6 and TRBJ1-5; D call uncertain. Germline V gives CDR1 MNHNY, CDR2 SVGAGI (reference sequence). Trimming shortened V by 7 bases and J by 0 bases, and 7 bases separated the two germline ends. CDR3 length equals 13 residues. CDR3 protein: CASNHLSNQPQHF. The CDR3 DNA sequence: TGTGCCAGCAACCACCTTAGCAATCAGCCCCAGCATTTT.

The rearrangement links TRBV24-1 to TRBJ2-3; D might be TRBD1 or TRBD2, each matching 5 bases. There are 17 residues in the CDR3. V was clipped by 0 bases and J by 0 bases, with 12 bases between them. CDR1 is KGHDR and CDR2 is SFDVKD in the germline V gene. In DNA, the CDR3 is TGTGCCACCAGTGATTTGCCTTCGGGACCTAGCACAGATACGCAGTATTTT. Its protein product is CATSDLPSGPSTDTQYF.

This rearrangement joins TRBV20-1 to TRBJ2-7, with a possible D match to TRBD2 (5 bases). Looked up from germline, CDR1 is DFQATT and CDR2 is SNEGSKA (reference sequence). CDR3 size: 11 residues. Trimming shortened V by 3 bases and J by 5 bases, and 8 bases separated the two germline ends. The CDR3 protein is CSASWGDEQYF. The CDR3 nucleotides are TGCAGTGCTAGTTGGGGAGACGAGCAGTACTTC.

The chain recombines TRBV10-1 with TRBJ1-3; D not certain. Germline CDR1 reads WNHNN; CDR2 reads SYGVQD (reference sequence). CDR3 length equals 13 residues. Trimming cost V 10 bases and J 2 bases, with 12 bases left between them. The CDR3 bases are TGCGCCACCGGGCCGGGGACTGGAAACACCATATATTTT. Translating gives CATGPGTGNTIYF.

This chain connects TRBV27 to TRBJ1-1, with TRBD1 matching over 9 bases. CDR3 length equals 13 residues. CDR1 MNHEY and CDR2 SMNVEV come from the germline V gene (reference sequence). V was pared by 6 bases and J by 2 bases, with 1 base of the junction left unmatched. The CDR3 protein is CASRGQGNTEAFF. Here the CDR3 DNA reads TGTGCCAGCAGGGGACAGGGTAACACTGAAGCTTTCTTT.

The chain couples TRBV9 to TRBJ1-1; TRBD1 aligns across 7 bases. Trimming cost V 3 bases and J 5 bases; bases outside gene matches: 10. This CDR3 is built from 15 residues. Germline V gene sequence: CDR1 SGDLS, CDR2 YYNGEE. CDR3 amino acids: CASSAQTGSRTEAFF. In nucleotides, the CDR3 is TGTGCCAGCAGCGCCCAGACAGGGTCTAGGACTGAAGCTTTCTTT.

V is TRBV10-3 and J is TRBJ1-3; possibly TRBD1 for D (6 bases). The CDR3 consists of 15 residues. With 3 bases removed from V and 12 bases from J, the gap between germline ends came to 21 bases. Germline V gene lookup returns CDR1 ENHRY and CDR2 SYGVKD. CDR3 sequence: CAISDPGQPSSGIYF. The DNA for the CDR3 is TGTGCCATCAGTGACCCCGGACAGCCGTCTTCAGGCATATATTTT.

The J gene is TRBJ1-1, the V gene TRBV12-3 or TRBV12-4; weak D call: TRBD1 (6 bases). V lost 5 bases to trimming and J lost 13 bases, with 14 bases between them. This CDR3 region has 11 residues. The CDR3 loop reads CASSPDRPGFF. In DNA, the CDR3 is TGTGCCAGCAGTCCTGACAGGCCAGGTTTCTTT.

This chain links TRBV28 with TRBJ2-7; 12 nucleotides agree with TRBD1. The germline CDR1 and CDR2 sequences are MDHEN and SYDVKM. This CDR3 is built from 15 residues. V shed 6 bases, J shed 4 bases, and the junction held 7 bases outside the gene matches. CDR3 coding DNA: TGTGCCAGCAGGGGACAGGGGGCGCCTTCGTACGAGCAGTACTTC. This sequence encodes CASRGQGAPSYEQYF.

This chain connects TRBV27 to TRBJ1-5; D might be TRBD1 (6 bases). The CDR3 is 18 amino acids. Trimming cost V 8 bases and J 6 bases, with 29 bases left between them. Germline CDR1 MNHEY, CDR2 SMNVEV (reference sequence). The CDR3 nucleotides are TGTGCCAGCGGATTGTTCCCAACAGGGCTAGGAGTCACTCAGCCCCAGCATTTT. Amino acids: CASGLFPTGLGVTQPQHF.

V gene TRBV5-1 combines with J gene TRBJ1-2; D is uncertain. Per germline, CDR1 SGHRS and CDR2 YFSETQ. V lost 0 bases to trimming and J lost 2 bases, with 8 bases between them. This CDR3 has 14 amino acids. The CDR3, as DNA: TGCGCCAGCAGCTTGGCCACTGCCAACTATGGCTACACCTTC. Amino acid sequence: CASSLATANYGYTF.